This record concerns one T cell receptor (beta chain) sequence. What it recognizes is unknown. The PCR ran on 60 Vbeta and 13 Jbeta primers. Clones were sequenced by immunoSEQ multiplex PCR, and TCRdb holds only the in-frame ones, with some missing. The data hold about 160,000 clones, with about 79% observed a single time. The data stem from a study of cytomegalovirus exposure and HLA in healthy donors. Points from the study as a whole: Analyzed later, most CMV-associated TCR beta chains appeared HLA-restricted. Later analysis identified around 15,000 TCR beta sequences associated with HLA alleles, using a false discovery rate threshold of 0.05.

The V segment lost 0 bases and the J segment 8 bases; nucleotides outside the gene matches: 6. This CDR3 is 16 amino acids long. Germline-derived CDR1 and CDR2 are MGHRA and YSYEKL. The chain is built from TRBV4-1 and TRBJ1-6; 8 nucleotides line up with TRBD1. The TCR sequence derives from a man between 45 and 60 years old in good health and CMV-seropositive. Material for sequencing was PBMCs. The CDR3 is CASSQEGTGIHSPLHF. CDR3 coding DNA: TGCGCCAGCAGCCAAGAAGGGACAGGTATCCATTCACCCCTCCACTTT.